Listed below are T cell receptor beta chains from one sample, sequenced in a study of T cells after yellow fever vaccination. Via MiXCR, TCRdb re-called the 5' RACE reads, giving one row per CDR3 protein. The table shows about 220,000 distinct CDR3 sequences, with roughly 3.3% occurring only once. The sample consisted of CD4+ T cells sorted from PBMCs, taken 10 days after the yellow fever booster vaccination. These receptors originate from a man in his late teens or twenties who received the YFV17D yellow fever vaccine. The CDR3 runs from the conserved cysteine through the conserved F or W. The order of the fields is clone size, V gene, D gene, J gene, CDR3 DNA, CDR3 protein. The D gene is left open where the match is weak. A clone size is listed for some rows: how often the clone was seen (once, few, many), or a class if it is expanded.

few	TRBV9	.	TRBJ1-1	TGTGCCAGCGCAGGACAGCCCAACACTGAAGCTTTCTTT	CASAGQPNTEAFF
few	TRBV29-1	TRBD2	TRBJ2-5	TGCAGCGTTGTTGTCGGACTAGCCGCCAGAGAGACCCAGTACTTC	CSVVVGLAARETQYF
many	TRBV20-1	TRBD2	TRBJ2-1	TGCAGTGCACTACTAGCGGGATATAATGAGCAGTTCTTC	CSALLAGYNEQFF
few	TRBV7-4	.	TRBJ2-2	TGTGCCAGCAGCTTAGCAGTCTTGAACACCGGGGAGCTGTTTTTT	CASSLAVLNTGELFF
.	TRBV18	.	TRBJ2-2	TGTGCCAGCTCACCAGCACAGGGTGGATTAAACACCGGGGAGCTGTTTTTT	CASSPAQGGLNTGELFF
many	TRBV10-3	.	TRBJ2-5	TGTGCCATCAGCGACAGCGGTTCTGACGAGACCCAGTACTTC	CAISDSGSDETQYF
few	TRBV12-3/TRBV12-4	.	TRBJ2-5	TGTGCCAGTTCTCAGAACGGGGGGCTTAAAGAGACCCAGTACTTC	CASSQNGGLKETQYF
many	TRBV12-3/TRBV12-4	.	TRBJ2-5	TGTGCCAGCAGTCCCAGGACTGGGGTTGAGACCCAGTACTTC	CASSPRTGVETQYF
many	TRBV7-6	TRBD1	TRBJ1-1	TGTGCCAGCAGCCAGAGCCGGGACAGCCTGGGAGCTTTCTTT	CASSQSRDSLGAFF
many	TRBV25-1	.	TRBJ2-3	TGTGCCAGCAGTGGAAGGCCGGGGACAGATACGCAGTATTTT	CASSGRPGTDTQYF
few	TRBV6-5	TRBD2	TRBJ2-6	TGTGCCAGCAGTTACTCGGCGGGGGGCGCTGGGGCCAACGTCCTGACTTTC	CASSYSAGGAGANVLTF
many	TRBV7-9	.	TRBJ1-3	TGTGCCACCGCGAGGGGACCTCGCTCTGGAAACACCATATATTTT	CATARGPRSGNTIYF
many	TRBV11-2	.	TRBJ1-2	TGTGCCAGCAGCTTAGATCAGGGGAGCTATGGCTACACCTTC	CASSLDQGSYGYTF
.	TRBV7-9	.	TRBJ2-1	TGTGCCAGCAACCGCTTTGAGGGGAATGAGCAGTTCTTC	CASNRFEGNEQFF
.	TRBV5-4	TRBD2	TRBJ2-3	TGTGCCAGCAGCGGCATGACTAGCGGGGGGACAACAGATACGCAGTATTTT	CASSGMTSGGTTDTQYF
many	TRBV5-5	.	TRBJ2-3	TGTGCCAGCAGCCCCTGGGACCCAGATACGCAGTATTTT	CASSPWDPDTQYF
many	TRBV4-1	.	TRBJ2-3	TGCGCCACCACCGGGGACGGGTACTTCAGCACAGATACGCAGTATTTT	CATTGDGYFSTDTQYF
.	TRBV4-1	TRBD1	TRBJ1-1	TGCGCCAGCAGCCCAAGTGGACAGGGGGCAATGTTCTCTGAAGCTTTCTTT	CASSPSGQGAMFSEAFF
many	TRBV12-3/TRBV12-4	TRBD1	TRBJ2-3	TGTGCCAGCATCGACAGGGAGCAGGGAGATACGCAGTATTTT	CASIDREQGDTQYF
.	TRBV7-2	.	TRBJ1-6	TGTGCCAGCAGCCCTCACGGGGCGACACCCCTCCACTTT	CASSPHGATPLHF
.	TRBV18	.	TRBJ2-1	TGTGCCAGCTCACCGTCGGACAATGAGCAGTTCTTC	CASSPSDNEQFF